Sequencing of this T cell receptor beta chain was carried out in a study of blood T cell repertoires in COVID-19. Study-level information: The analysed material was cDNA or gDNA that came from T cells, B-cell-depleted T cells, or PBMCs.

Only in-frame clones appear in the TCRdb table, and some are missing; sequencing was by immunoSEQ multiplex PCR. Found here are 650,000 to 800,000 clones, 85% to 90% of them singletons; the top ten hold about 0.24%. Germline V CDR1 and CDR2: MNHEY, SMNVEV (reference sequence). The CDR3 spans 16 residues. After removal of 3 bases from V and 7 bases from J, the junction contained 6 bases not matched to a gene. The clonotype was recovered from a woman under 30 with acute or convalescent COVID-19. This chain links TRBV27 with TRBJ1-6; 10 bases fit TRBD1. Sequenced sample: peripheral blood. This CDR3 is CASSLQPGQGNSPLHF. In DNA form, the CDR3 reads TGTGCCAGCAGTTTGCAACCGGGACAGGGGAATTCACCCCTCCACTTT.